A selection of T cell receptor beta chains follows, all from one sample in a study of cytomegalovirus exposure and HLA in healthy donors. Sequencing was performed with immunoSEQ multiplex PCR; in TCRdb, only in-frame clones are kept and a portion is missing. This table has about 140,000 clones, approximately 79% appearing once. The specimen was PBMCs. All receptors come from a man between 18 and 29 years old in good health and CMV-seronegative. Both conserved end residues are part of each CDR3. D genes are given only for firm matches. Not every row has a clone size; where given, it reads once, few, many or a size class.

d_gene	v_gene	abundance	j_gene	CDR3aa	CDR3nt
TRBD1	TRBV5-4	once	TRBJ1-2	CASSYGTGGIYGYTF	TGTGCCAGCAGCTACGGGACAGGGGGCATCTATGGCTACACCTTC
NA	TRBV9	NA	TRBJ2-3	CASSVSGGRSDTQYF	TGTGCCAGCAGCGTTTCAGGGGGGCGATCAGATACGCAGTATTTT
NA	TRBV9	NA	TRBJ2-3	CASSEGTSIRRDTDTQYF	TGTGCCAGCAGCGAGGGGACTTCTATACGTCGGGACACAGATACGCAGTATTTT
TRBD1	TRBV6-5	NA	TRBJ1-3	CASSTGTGSGNTIYF	TGTGCCAGCAGCACCGGGACAGGCTCTGGAAACACCATATATTTT
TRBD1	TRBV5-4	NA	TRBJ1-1	CASSLEGSGQVSAFF	TGTGCCAGCAGCTTGGAAGGCTCGGGACAGGTGTCCGCTTTCTTT
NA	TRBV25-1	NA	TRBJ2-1	CASSGGIVSSYNEQFF	TGTGCCAGCAGTGGAGGGATTGTTAGCTCCTACAATGAGCAGTTCTTC
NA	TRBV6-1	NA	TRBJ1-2	CASSEGIAPRGYTF	TGTGCCAGCAGTGAAGGAATAGCCCCGAGGGGCTACACCTTC
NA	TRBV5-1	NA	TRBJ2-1	CASRYTPAGNEQFF	TGCGCCAGCAGATATACACCCGCTGGCAATGAGCAGTTCTTC
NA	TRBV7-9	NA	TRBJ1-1	CSSSLAKAGKTEAFF	TGTTCCAGCAGCTTAGCGAAGGCAGGGAAGACTGAAGCTTTCTTT
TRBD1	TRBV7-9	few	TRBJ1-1	CASSLTGGVYTEAFF	TGTGCCAGCAGCCTGACAGGGGGCGTGTACACTGAAGCTTTCTTT
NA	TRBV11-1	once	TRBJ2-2	CASGRRTTGELFF	TGTGCCAGCGGCAGGAGGACCACCGGGGAGCTGTTTTTT
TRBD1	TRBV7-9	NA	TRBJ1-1	CASSPRTGRDTEAFF	TGTGCCAGCAGCCCGAGGACAGGGCGGGACACTGAAGCTTTCTTT
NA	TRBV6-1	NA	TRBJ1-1	CASSVGQQNTEAFF	TGTGCCAGCAGTGTGGGACAACAGAACACTGAAGCTTTCTTT
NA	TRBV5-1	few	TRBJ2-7	CASSLGLRADYEQYF	TGCGCCAGCAGCTTGGGACTAAGGGCGGACTACGAGCAGTACTTC
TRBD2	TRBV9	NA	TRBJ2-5	CASSVEVGGKEQYF	TGTGCCAGCAGCGTAGAGGTGGGGGGGAAGGAGCAGTACTTC
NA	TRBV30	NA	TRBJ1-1	CAWFPGPGVTEAFF	TGTGCCTGGTTCCCGGGCCCCGGGGTCACTGAAGCTTTCTTT
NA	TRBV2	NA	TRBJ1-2	CASSEGGRNGYTF	TGTGCCAGCAGTGAGGGGGGGAGGAATGGCTACACCTTC
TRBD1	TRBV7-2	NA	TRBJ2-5	CASSFRQGVATQYF	TGTGCCAGCAGCTTCAGGCAGGGGGTGGCGACCCAGTACTTC